There are a few counts of the clone carrying this T cell receptor (beta chain). Its target is not known. The data derive from a study of CD8 T cells in ankylosing spondylitis. Study conclusions and caveats: Made up of 7 to 9 highly homologous variants, a TCR beta motif appeared characteristic of ankylosing spondylitis blood.

TCRdb processed the 5' RACE reads anew with MiXCR; each CDR3 protein has one entry. The sample includes some 700,000 distinct CDR3 sequences, 15% to 20% of them seen just once. The trim removed 3 bases at V and 3 bases at J, leaving 4 bases unmatched. This CDR3 comprises 14 residues. Germline V lookup: CDR1 ENHRY, CDR2 SYGVKD. This sequence joins TRBV10-3 and TRBJ1-2; 7 bases agree with TRBD1. The source material was blood, either unsorted or a sorted T cell fraction (not recorded which). The receptor's source is a male donor with ankylosing spondylitis. The CDR3 DNA reads as TGTGCCATCAGTGACGCGGGACAGCACTATGGCTACACCTTC. Encoded protein: CAISDAGQHYGYTF.